This is a list of T cell receptor beta chains from one sample in a study of T cell responses to AZD1222 COVID-19 vaccine. Repertoires were generated with immunoSEQ multiplex PCR, while TCRdb's copy carries only in-frame clones and drops some. The repertoire consists of some 170,000 clones, with about 88% occurring once and the leading ten covering 1.5% to 2%. Sequencing used peripheral blood, obtained on day 0 of AZD1222 vaccination. These receptors came from an adult in good health. CDR3s include the opening cysteine and the closing phenylalanine or tryptophan. D genes are given only for firm matches. Clone sizes are given selectively: once, few, many, or a class where the clone is expanded.

d_gene: -
abundance: -
len: 15
j_gene: TRBJ2-6
v_gene: TRBV28
CDR3aa: CASTSLRPGANVLTF
CDR3nt: TGTGCCAGCACCTCCTTAAGGCCCGGGGCCAACGTCCTGACTTTC

d_gene: TRBD1
abundance: -
len: 16
j_gene: TRBJ1-1
v_gene: TRBV2
CDR3aa: CASSEEGAGVNTEAFF
CDR3nt: TGTGCCAGCAGTGAAGAGGGGGCGGGAGTGAACACTGAAGCTTTCTTT

d_gene: -
abundance: -
len: 12
j_gene: TRBJ2-5
v_gene: TRBV6-6
CDR3aa: CASSPEGRTQYF
CDR3nt: TGTGCCAGCAGCCCAGAGGGGAGGACCCAGTACTTC

d_gene: -
abundance: -
len: 12
j_gene: TRBJ2-2
v_gene: TRBV19
CDR3aa: CASIDSSGELFF
CDR3nt: TGTGCCAGTATAGATTCCTCCGGGGAGCTGTTTTTT

d_gene: TRBD2
abundance: few
len: 13
j_gene: TRBJ2-7
v_gene: TRBV18
CDR3aa: CASSRTSTHEQYF
CDR3nt: TGTGCCAGCTCTCGGACTAGTACCCACGAGCAGTACTTC

d_gene: TRBD1
abundance: -
len: 16
j_gene: TRBJ2-2
v_gene: TRBV19
CDR3aa: CASSTQRTGFNGELFF
CDR3nt: TGTGCCAGTAGTACCCAGCGGACAGGGTTTAACGGGGAGCTGTTTTTT

d_gene: -
abundance: -
len: 18
j_gene: TRBJ1-3
v_gene: TRBV13
CDR3aa: CASSSRLFEGGIGNTIYF
CDR3nt: TGTGCCAGCAGCTCTAGACTCTTTGAGGGGGGCATAGGAAACACCATATATTTT

d_gene: -
abundance: -
len: 14
j_gene: TRBJ1-4
v_gene: TRBV28
CDR3aa: CASSLSLNREKLFF
CDR3nt: TGTGCCAGCAGTTTAAGCCTAAACAGAGAAAAACTGTTTTTT

d_gene: -
abundance: once
len: 14
j_gene: TRBJ2-1
v_gene: TRBV9
CDR3aa: CASSVTWEYNEQFF
CDR3nt: TGTGCCAGCAGCGTAACCTGGGAGTACAATGAGCAGTTCTTC

d_gene: TRBD1
abundance: -
len: 16
j_gene: TRBJ1-2
v_gene: TRBV28
CDR3aa: CASSHASTGTLYGYTF
CDR3nt: TGTGCCAGCAGTCATGCATCGACAGGGACCCTCTATGGCTACACCTTC

d_gene: TRBD2
abundance: -
len: 19
j_gene: TRBJ2-7
v_gene: TRBV7-2
CDR3aa: CASSNPGLAGRKSSYEQYF
CDR3nt: TGTGCCAGCAGCAACCCGGGACTAGCGGGACGGAAAAGCTCCTACGAGCAGTACTTC

d_gene: TRBD2
abundance: -
len: 14
j_gene: TRBJ2-3
v_gene: TRBV9
CDR3aa: CASSSGLATDTQYF
CDR3nt: TGTGCCAGCAGCTCCGGACTAGCAACAGATACGCAGTATTTT

d_gene: TRBD1
abundance: -
len: 15
j_gene: TRBJ1-6
v_gene: TRBV5-4
CDR3aa: CASRKTGQYNSPLHF
CDR3nt: TGTGCCAGCAGAAAGACGGGACAGTATAATTCACCCCTCCACTTT

d_gene: TRBD1
abundance: few
len: 18
j_gene: TRBJ1-3
v_gene: TRBV9
CDR3aa: CASSPGQGVPLSGNTIYF
CDR3nt: TGTGCCAGCAGCCCGGGACAGGGGGTGCCCCTATCTGGAAACACCATATATTTT

d_gene: TRBD1
abundance: -
len: 15
j_gene: TRBJ1-1
v_gene: TRBV5-1
CDR3aa: CASSLGQGAFAEAFF
CDR3nt: TGCGCCAGCAGCTTGGGGCAGGGGGCGTTCGCTGAAGCTTTCTTT

d_gene: TRBD1
abundance: -
len: 16
j_gene: TRBJ1-1
v_gene: TRBV5-1
CDR3aa: CASSPRGGGANTEAFF
CDR3nt: TGCGCCAGCAGCCCCCGGGGAGGGGGCGCGAACACTGAAGCTTTCTTT

d_gene: -
abundance: -
len: 17
j_gene: TRBJ1-6
v_gene: TRBV5-4
CDR3aa: CASSRADTHLGASPLHF
CDR3nt: TGTGCCAGCAGCCGGGCAGATACTCATCTAGGAGCCTCACCCCTCCACTTT

d_gene: -
abundance: -
len: 14
j_gene: TRBJ2-7
v_gene: TRBV24-1
CDR3aa: CATSPRATTYEQYF
CDR3nt: TGTGCCACCAGTCCGAGGGCAACCACCTACGAGCAGTACTTC

d_gene: TRBD2
abundance: -
len: 17
j_gene: TRBJ2-3
v_gene: TRBV19
CDR3aa: CASSPHSRGRTTDTQYF
CDR3nt: TGTGCCAGTAGTCCCCACTCCCGCGGGAGGACCACAGATACGCAGTATTTT

d_gene: -
abundance: -
len: 17
j_gene: TRBJ1-3
v_gene: TRBV5-1
CDR3aa: CASSSAPGGDSGNTIYF
CDR3nt: TGCGCCAGCAGCTCGGCACCCGGGGGGGACTCTGGAAACACCATATATTTT

d_gene: TRBD1
abundance: -
len: 17
j_gene: TRBJ2-1
v_gene: TRBV7-2
CDR3aa: CASSLGQGAVSYNEQFF
CDR3nt: TGTGCCAGCAGCTTAGGACAGGGGGCTGTATCCTACAATGAGCAGTTCTTC

d_gene: TRBD2
abundance: -
len: 15
j_gene: TRBJ2-1
v_gene: TRBV19
CDR3aa: CASSPLAGANNEQFF
CDR3nt: TGTGCCAGTAGTCCTTTAGCGGGGGCAAACAATGAGCAGTTCTTC

d_gene: TRBD1
abundance: -
len: 15
j_gene: TRBJ1-5
v_gene: TRBV3-1/TRBV3-2
CDR3aa: CASSQGTGGRQPQHF
CDR3nt: TGTGCCAGCAGCCAAGGTACAGGGGGCCGACAGCCCCAGCATTTT

d_gene: -
abundance: few
len: 15
j_gene: TRBJ2-2
v_gene: TRBV7-3
CDR3aa: CASSPERARTGELFF
CDR3nt: TGTGCCAGCAGCCCTGAACGAGCTCGCACCGGGGAGCTGTTTTTT

d_gene: -
abundance: -
len: 14
j_gene: TRBJ2-2
v_gene: TRBV2
CDR3aa: CASRDDAHTGELFF
CDR3nt: TGTGCCAGCAGGGATGATGCCCACACCGGGGAGCTGTTTTTT

d_gene: TRBD1
abundance: -
len: 15
j_gene: TRBJ1-6
v_gene: TRBV28
CDR3aa: CASTGTGVVNSPLHF
CDR3nt: TGTGCCAGCACTGGGACAGGGGTCGTTAATTCACCCCTCCACTTT

d_gene: -
abundance: -
len: 16
j_gene: TRBJ2-1
v_gene: TRBV6-1
CDR3aa: CASSESDRSSYNEQFF
CDR3nt: TGTGCCAGCAGCGAATCCGACAGGAGCTCCTACAATGAGCAGTTCTTC

d_gene: TRBD2
abundance: few
len: 15
j_gene: TRBJ2-5
v_gene: TRBV19
CDR3aa: CASSIAGGPKETQYF
CDR3nt: TGTGCCAGTAGTATAGCGGGGGGGCCGAAAGAGACCCAGTACTTC

d_gene: -
abundance: -
len: 15
j_gene: TRBJ2-3
v_gene: TRBV19
CDR3aa: CASTPTGTSTDTQYF
CDR3nt: TGTGCCAGTACCCCTACGGGGACTAGCACAGATACGCAGTATTTT

d_gene: -
abundance: -
len: 13
j_gene: TRBJ1-5
v_gene: TRBV11-2
CDR3aa: CASSPGYNQPQHF
CDR3nt: TGTGCCAGCAGCCCGGGGTATAATCAGCCCCAGCATTTT

d_gene: -
abundance: -
len: 16
j_gene: TRBJ2-1
v_gene: TRBV3-1/TRBV3-2
CDR3aa: CASSQIGGSSYNEQFF
CDR3nt: TGTGCCAGCAGCCAAATCGGCGGCAGCTCCTACAATGAGCAGTTCTTC

d_gene: -
abundance: -
len: 13
j_gene: TRBJ1-1
v_gene: TRBV14
CDR3aa: CASSLGPNTEAFF
CDR3nt: TGTGCCAGCAGTCTGGGGCCGAACACTGAAGCTTTCTTT

d_gene: -
abundance: -
len: 13
j_gene: TRBJ1-6
v_gene: TRBV2
CDR3aa: CASSPGIVSPLHF
CDR3nt: TGTGCCAGCAGTCCAGGGATTGTGTCACCCCTCCACTTT

d_gene: -
abundance: -
len: 13
j_gene: TRBJ1-6
v_gene: TRBV7-9
CDR3aa: CASSLDEGSPLHF
CDR3nt: TGTGCCAGCAGCTTAGATGAGGGGTCACCCCTCCACTTT

d_gene: -
abundance: -
len: 15
j_gene: TRBJ2-5
v_gene: TRBV3-1/TRBV3-2
CDR3aa: CASSQPWAGEETQYF
CDR3nt: TGTGCCAGCAGCCAGCCCTGGGCAGGGGAAGAGACCCAGTACTTC

d_gene: -
abundance: -
len: 14
j_gene: TRBJ1-2
v_gene: TRBV10-3
CDR3aa: CAISESQGNYGYTF
CDR3nt: TGTGCCATCAGTGAGTCGCAAGGGAACTATGGCTACACCTTC

d_gene: TRBD2
abundance: -
len: 16
j_gene: TRBJ2-1
v_gene: TRBV7-7
CDR3aa: CASSLSLAGEGNEQFF
CDR3nt: TGTGCTAGCAGTCTTAGTCTAGCGGGAGAGGGCAATGAGCAGTTCTTC

d_gene: -
abundance: -
len: 15
j_gene: TRBJ1-6
v_gene: TRBV10-1
CDR3aa: CASSAGPGVDSPLHF
CDR3nt: TGCGCCAGCAGTGCCGGGCCGGGGGTAGATTCACCCCTCCACTTT

d_gene: -
abundance: -
len: 14
j_gene: TRBJ2-7
v_gene: TRBV15
CDR3aa: CATSRDPGSYEQYF
CDR3nt: TGTGCCACCAGCAGAGATCCGGGGTCCTACGAGCAGTACTTC

d_gene: -
abundance: -
len: 14
j_gene: TRBJ2-7
v_gene: TRBV29-1
CDR3aa: CSVAQFGASYEQYF
CDR3nt: TGCAGCGTTGCTCAGTTTGGGGCCTCCTACGAGCAGTACTTC

d_gene: -
abundance: -
len: 13
j_gene: TRBJ1-1
v_gene: TRBV6-4
CDR3aa: CASSDRGGTEAFF
CDR3nt: TGTGCCAGCAGTGACAGGGGTGGAACTGAAGCTTTCTTT

d_gene: TRBD2
abundance: -
len: 14
j_gene: TRBJ2-3
v_gene: TRBV10-3
CDR3aa: CAIGLAGGKDTQYF
CDR3nt: TGTGCCATCGGTTTAGCGGGGGGGAAAGATACGCAGTATTTT

d_gene: TRBD1
abundance: -
len: 16
j_gene: TRBJ1-2
v_gene: TRBV30
CDR3aa: CAWVVRWDRGQYGYTF
CDR3nt: TGTGCCTGGGTTGTGCGATGGGACAGGGGGCAGTATGGCTACACCTTC

d_gene: -
abundance: -
len: 15
j_gene: TRBJ2-6
v_gene: TRBV29-1
CDR3aa: CSVVSHLPGANVLTF
CDR3nt: TGCAGCGTTGTAAGCCATTTACCTGGGGCCAACGTCCTGACTTTC

d_gene: TRBD1
abundance: -
len: 15
j_gene: TRBJ2-7
v_gene: TRBV7-9
CDR3aa: CASSPSGGLTYEQYF
CDR3nt: TGTGCCAGCAGCCCTTCAGGGGGCCTAACCTACGAGCAGTACTTC

d_gene: -
abundance: -
len: 12
j_gene: TRBJ2-2
v_gene: TRBV5-4
CDR3aa: CASSLVTGRLFF
CDR3nt: TGTGCCAGCAGCTTGGTTACAGGGAGGCTGTTTTTT

d_gene: -
abundance: -
len: 12
j_gene: TRBJ1-6
v_gene: TRBV13
CDR3aa: CASSSGYSPLHF
CDR3nt: TGTGCCAGCAGTTCCGGCTATTCACCCCTCCACTTT

d_gene: TRBD1
abundance: once
len: 14
j_gene: TRBJ1-2
v_gene: TRBV14
CDR3aa: CASSPGTGGLGYTF
CDR3nt: TGTGCCAGCAGCCCTGGGACAGGGGGCTTAGGCTACACCTTC

d_gene: TRBD2
abundance: -
len: 16
j_gene: TRBJ2-1
v_gene: TRBV6-2/TRBV6-3
CDR3aa: CASSYATSGPYNEQFF
CDR3nt: TGTGCCAGCAGTTACGCTACTAGCGGGCCCTACAATGAGCAGTTCTTC

d_gene: -
abundance: -
len: 14
j_gene: TRBJ2-4
v_gene: TRBV9
CDR3aa: CASSPTNLGNIQYF
CDR3nt: TGTGCCAGCAGCCCTACTAATCTGGGAAACATTCAGTACTTC

d_gene: -
abundance: -
len: 12
j_gene: TRBJ1-4
v_gene: TRBV30
CDR3aa: CAWKGGNEKLFF
CDR3nt: TGTGCCTGGAAGGGGGGTAATGAAAAACTGTTTTTT

d_gene: -
abundance: -
len: 16
j_gene: TRBJ2-5
v_gene: TRBV19
CDR3aa: CASSPSGLNLGETQYF
CDR3nt: TGTGCCAGTAGTCCAAGTGGCCTAAATCTGGGAGAGACCCAGTACTTC

d_gene: -
abundance: -
len: 18
j_gene: TRBJ1-5
v_gene: TRBV3-1/TRBV3-2
CDR3aa: CASSQEEGFPPFSQPQHF
CDR3nt: TGTGCCAGCAGCCAAGAAGAGGGTTTCCCCCCATTTAGTCAGCCCCAGCATTTT